The 17 T cell receptor beta chains below were found in one sample sequenced in a study of shared clonotypes between healthy human individuals. Measured with immunoSEQ multiplex PCR; TCRdb has only the in-frame clones, and not every one. The sample records some 690,000 clones, roughly 87% being singletons. The sequenced sample consisted of memory CD8+ T cells from PBMCs. Subset described: CD45RO+ cells pooled with CCR7-negative TemRA cells. The source of these receptors is a man aged 18 to 29 in good health. Some clones in this sample may be carry-over from other donors' samples.

The gene calls are TRBV27 and TRBJ2-2, with 10 bases matching TRBD2. The CDR3 is made up of 18 amino acids. V lost 3 bases, J lost 6 bases, and 13 bases stayed unmatched. Germline CDR1 and CDR2: MNHEY and SMNVEV (reference sequence). CDR3 DNA sequence: TGTGCCAGCAGTTTGTTACTCGCTAGCGGGAGAGAGGCCGGGGAGCTGTTTTTT. Encoded protein: CASSLLLASGREAGELFF.

This chain joins TRBV11-2 and TRBJ1-2; no clear D. The CDR3 covers 14 residues. Germline V gene lookup returns CDR1 SGHAT and CDR2 FQNNGV. V dropped 5 bases and J dropped 8 bases, with 18 bases sitting between them. CDR3 sequence reads: CASSPPPLAEGYTF. The CDR3 DNA sequence: TGTGCCAGCAGCCCTCCCCCCTTGGCAGAGGGCTACACCTTC.

Only one count was recorded for this clone. The chain employs TRBV7-9 and TRBJ2-2, with TRBD1 as a possible D gene (6 bases). This CDR3 is built from 15 residues. Deletions cut 7 bases from V and 1 base from J, with 13 bases between. Germline V CDR1 and CDR2: SEHNR, FQNEAQ (reference sequence). The CDR3 reads CASTQSTGNTGELFF. CDR3 nucleotides: TGTGCCAGCACCCAATCGACAGGGAACACCGGGGAGCTGTTTTTT.

This chain links TRBV7-9 with TRBJ1-4; D is unclear. V was cut by 2 bases and J by 7 bases, with 8 bases left in between. Per the germline V gene, CDR1 is SEHNR and CDR2 is FQNEAQ (reference sequence). This CDR3 has 13 residues. The CDR3 nucleotides are TGTGCCAGCAGCTTACTTCTCGGTGAAAAACTGTTTTTT. Translating it yields CASSLLLGEKLFF.

This chain links TRBV19 with TRBJ1-2, with TRBD1 matching 9 bases. V lost 6 bases and J lost 4; bases outside the gene matches: 3. The CDR3 spans 13 residues. CDR1 and CDR2 (germline): LNHDA, SQIVND (reference sequence). CDR3 sequence reads: CASRDRGSYGYTF. The CDR3 nucleotides read TGTGCCAGTAGGGACAGGGGAAGCTATGGCTACACCTTC.

The chain recombines TRBV13 with TRBJ2-7; D possibly corresponds to TRBD2 (5 bases). The CDR3 sequence is 15 residues long. Trimming removed 5 bases at V and 4 bases at J, with 18 bases between. CDR1 and CDR2 (germline): PRHDT, FYEKMQ (reference sequence). CDR3 DNA: TGTGCCAGCAGCCCGGGTCATGCCACTAGTTACGAGCAGTACTTC. This codes for CASSPGHATSYEQYF.

The V call is TRBV27, the J call TRBJ2-2, with TRBD2 matching 7 bases. V was clipped by 1 base and J by 2 bases; unmatched bases: 4. Germline V CDR1 and CDR2: MNHEY, SMNVEV (reference sequence). The CDR3 has 16 residues. The CDR3 DNA reads as TGTGCCAGCAGTTTATACCTAGCGGACAACACCGGGGAGCTGTTTTTT. This codes for CASSLYLADNTGELFF.

The table lists this clone with a count of one. V gene TRBV28 combines with J gene TRBJ1-3; D gene unclear. V lost 6 bases, J lost 0 bases, and 15 bases lay in between. In germline, CDR1 is MDHEN, CDR2 SYDVKM. This CDR3 has 16 residues. The DNA for the CDR3 is TGTGCCAGCAGATCTTACCCAACAAGCTCTGGAAACACCATATATTTT. Encoded protein: CASRSYPTSSGNTIYF.

The V and J genes are TRBV9 and TRBJ2-2; D remains ambiguous. From germline, CDR1 is SGDLS and CDR2 YYNGEE. Trimming cost V 4 bases and J 7 bases, with 14 bases left between them. This CDR3 is 14 amino acids long. The CDR3 region is CASSPLRTGGELFF. Here the CDR3 DNA reads TGTGCCAGCAGCCCCCTAAGAACTGGCGGGGAGCTGTTTTTT. The whole variable domain, remainder taken from reference TRBV9 and TRBJ2-2, is DSGVTQTPKHLITATGQRVTLRCSPRSGDLSVYWYQQSLDQGLQFLIQYYNGEERAKGNILERFSAQQFPDLHSELNLSSLELGDSALYFCASSPLRTGGELFFGEGSRLTVL.

The chain employs TRBV28 and TRBJ1-1, with D unresolved. The CDR3 extends over 13 amino acids. Between the trimmed V and J ends, which lost 5 bases and 5 bases, there was a span of 12 bases. Germline V gives CDR1 MDHEN, CDR2 SYDVKM. The CDR3 sequence: CASSPHLETEAFF. The CDR3 DNA reads as TGTGCCAGCAGTCCCCATTTGGAGACTGAAGCTTTCTTT.

The rearrangement uses TRBV5-5 and TRBJ1-2; 9 bases line up with TRBD1. Looked up from germline, CDR1 is SGHKS and CDR2 is YYEKEE (reference sequence). The CDR3 loop spans 15 amino acids. With V trimmed by 2 bases and J by 2 bases, 4 bases remained unmatched. The CDR3 nucleotides read TGTGCCAGCAGCTTAACCGGGACAGGGAACTATGGCTACACCTTC. It yields the protein CASSLTGTGNYGYTF. The full variable domain, completed using reference TRBV5-5 and TRBJ1-2, is DAGVTQSPTHLIKTRGQQVTLRCSPISGHKSVSWYQQVLGQGPQFIFQYYEKEERGRGNFPDRFSARQFPNYSSELNVNALLLGDSALYLCASSLTGTGNYGYTFGSGTRLTVV.

The chain carries TRBV10-3 and TRBJ2-3; 12 bases fit TRBD2. The CDR3 spans 16 residues. Trimming at V came to 6 bases and at J to 2 bases, leaving 6 bases not matched to a gene. Germline loops: CDR1 ENHRY, CDR2 SYGVKD. The CDR3 is CAISQLAGGATDTQYF. In nucleotides, the CDR3 is TGTGCCATCAGCCAACTAGCGGGAGGCGCCACAGATACGCAGTATTTT.

V usage is TRBV19 and J usage is TRBJ2-7; TRBD2 aligns across 14 bases. The ends lost 5 bases at V and 2 bases at J; junction bases unmatched: 8. This CDR3 spans 17 amino acids. The germline V gene encodes CDR1 LNHDA and CDR2 SQIVND (reference sequence). CDR3 region: CASSPHTGLAGAYEQYF. In DNA, the CDR3 is TGTGCCAGTAGTCCACATACGGGACTAGCGGGAGCCTACGAGCAGTACTTC.

This clone has just a few counts. The chain has TRBV19 and TRBJ1-1; no reliable D call. CDR1 is LNHDA, CDR2 SQIVND, per germline (reference sequence). The CDR3 covers 16 residues. Trimming took off 6 bases at V and 2 bases at J, with 19 bases between the two ends. The CDR3 here is CASRTRRQLGNTEAFF. CDR3 DNA sequence: TGTGCCAGTAGGACCAGAAGGCAGTTAGGAAACACTGAAGCTTTCTTT.

This clone was counted once. The V call is TRBV27, the J call TRBJ2-1, with TRBD2 matching over 13 bases. J was trimmed by 7 bases and V by 5 bases; bases with no gene match: 8. CDR3 length equals 16 residues. The V gene's germline CDR1 is MNHEY and CDR2 SMNVEV (reference sequence). CDR3 amino acids: CASSETSGRARNEQFF. CDR3 nucleotide sequence: TGTGCCAGCAGTGAAACTAGCGGGAGGGCCAGAAATGAGCAGTTCTTC.

CDR3: CASSPGRQGALAEAFF. CDR3 sequence (DNA): TGTGCCAGCTCACCGGGACGACAGGGGGCGTTGGCTGAAGCTTTCTTT. The chain uses TRBV18 and TRBJ1-1; 10 bases map to TRBD1. CDR1 KGHSH and CDR2 LQKENI come from the germline V gene. V gave up 3 bases and J gave up 6 bases; unmatched junction bases: 10. CDR3 size: 16 residues.

This chain uses TRBV7-9 with TRBJ2-7; tentative D call: TRBD2 (6 bases). CDR3 size: 13 residues. V lost 3 bases and J lost 3, with 9 bases in between. Looked up from germline, CDR1 is SEHNR and CDR2 is FQNEAQ (reference sequence). The CDR3, as DNA: TGTGCCAGCAGCTTCTCCGGGGGCTACGAGCAGTACTTC. This gives the protein CASSFSGGYEQYF.